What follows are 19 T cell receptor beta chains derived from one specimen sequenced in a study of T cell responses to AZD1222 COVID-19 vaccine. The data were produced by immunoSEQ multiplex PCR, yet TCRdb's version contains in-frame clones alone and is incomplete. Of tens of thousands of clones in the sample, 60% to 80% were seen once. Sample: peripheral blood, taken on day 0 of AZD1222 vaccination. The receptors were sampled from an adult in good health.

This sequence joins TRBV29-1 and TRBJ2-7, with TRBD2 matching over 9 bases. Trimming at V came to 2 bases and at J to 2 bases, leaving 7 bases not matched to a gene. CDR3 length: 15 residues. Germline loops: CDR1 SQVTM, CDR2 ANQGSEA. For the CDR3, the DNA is TGCAGCGTTGAAAGCTTAGCGGGAGTCACCTACGAGCAGTACTTC. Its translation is CSVESLAGVTYEQYF.

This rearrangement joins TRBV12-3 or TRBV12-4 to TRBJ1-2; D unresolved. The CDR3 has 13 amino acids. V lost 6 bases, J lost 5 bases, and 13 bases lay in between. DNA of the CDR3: TGTGCCAGCAGAATGGACGGCCCTTATGGCTACACCTTC. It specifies CASRMDGPYGYTF.

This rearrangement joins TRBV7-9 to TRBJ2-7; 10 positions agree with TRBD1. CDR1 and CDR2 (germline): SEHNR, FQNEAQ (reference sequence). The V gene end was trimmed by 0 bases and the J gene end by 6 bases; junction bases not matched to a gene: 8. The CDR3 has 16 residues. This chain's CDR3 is CASSLAYRDRGSEQYF. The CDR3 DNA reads TGTGCCAGCAGCTTAGCGTACCGGGACAGGGGATCCGAGCAGTACTTC.

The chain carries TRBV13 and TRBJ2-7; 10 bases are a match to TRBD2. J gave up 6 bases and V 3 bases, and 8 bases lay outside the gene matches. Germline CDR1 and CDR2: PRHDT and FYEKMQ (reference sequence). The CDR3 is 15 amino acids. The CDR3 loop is CASSFQAGGLAEQYF. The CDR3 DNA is TGTGCCAGCAGCTTCCAAGCGGGAGGGCTGGCCGAGCAGTACTTC.

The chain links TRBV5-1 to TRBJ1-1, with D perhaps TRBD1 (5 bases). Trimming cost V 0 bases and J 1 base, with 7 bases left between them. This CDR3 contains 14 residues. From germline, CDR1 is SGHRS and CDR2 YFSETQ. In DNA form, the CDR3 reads TGCGCCAGCAGCTTGGCCAGGGAGAACACTGAAGCTTTCTTT. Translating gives CASSLARENTEAFF.

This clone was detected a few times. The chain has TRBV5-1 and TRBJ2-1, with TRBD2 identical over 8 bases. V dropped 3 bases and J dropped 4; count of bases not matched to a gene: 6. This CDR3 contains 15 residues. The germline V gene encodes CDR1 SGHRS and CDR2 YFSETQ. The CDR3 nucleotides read TGCGCCAGCAGCTCAGCGGGAGTTCGGTACAATGAGCAGTTCTTC. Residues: CASSSAGVRYNEQFF. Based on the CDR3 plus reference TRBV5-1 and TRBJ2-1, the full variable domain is KAGVTQTPRYLIKTRGQQVTLSCSPISGHRSVSWYQQTPGQGLQFLFEYFSETQRNKGNFPGRFSGRQFSNSRSEMNVSTLELGDSALYLCASSSAGVRYNEQFFGPGTRLTVL.

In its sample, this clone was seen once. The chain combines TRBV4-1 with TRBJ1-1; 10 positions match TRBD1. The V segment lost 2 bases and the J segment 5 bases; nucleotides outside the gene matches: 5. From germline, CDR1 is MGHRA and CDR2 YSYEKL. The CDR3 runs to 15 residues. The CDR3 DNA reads TGCGCCAGCAGCCAAACATGGACAGGGGGAACTGAAGCTTTCTTT. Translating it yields CASSQTWTGGTEAFF.

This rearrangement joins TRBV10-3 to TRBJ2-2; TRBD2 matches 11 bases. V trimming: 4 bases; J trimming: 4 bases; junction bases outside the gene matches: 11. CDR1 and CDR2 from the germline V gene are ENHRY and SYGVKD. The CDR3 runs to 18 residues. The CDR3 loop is CAISGNPGLAVITGELFF. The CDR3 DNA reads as TGTGCCATCAGTGGGAACCCGGGACTAGCGGTTATCACCGGGGAGCTGTTTTTT.

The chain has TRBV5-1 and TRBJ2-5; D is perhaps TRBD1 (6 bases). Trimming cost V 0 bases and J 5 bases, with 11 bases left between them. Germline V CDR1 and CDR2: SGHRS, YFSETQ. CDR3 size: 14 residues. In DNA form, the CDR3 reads TGCGCCAGCAGCTTGGTGATGGGGGCGGAGACCCAGTACTTC. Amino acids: CASSLVMGAETQYF.

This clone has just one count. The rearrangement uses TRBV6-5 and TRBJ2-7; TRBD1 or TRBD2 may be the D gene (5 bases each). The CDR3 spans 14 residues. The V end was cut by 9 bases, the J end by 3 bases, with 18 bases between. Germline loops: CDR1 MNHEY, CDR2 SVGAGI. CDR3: CASELEGRYYEQYF. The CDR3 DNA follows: TGTGCCAGTGAGCTTGAGGGACGATACTACGAGCAGTACTTC.

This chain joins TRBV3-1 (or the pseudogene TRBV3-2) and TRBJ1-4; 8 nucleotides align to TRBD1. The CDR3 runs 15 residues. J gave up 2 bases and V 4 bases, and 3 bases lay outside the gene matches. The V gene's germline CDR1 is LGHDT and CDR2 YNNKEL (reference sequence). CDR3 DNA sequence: TGTGCCAGCAGCCCGCGGACAGGGACTAATGAAAAACTGTTTTTT. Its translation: CASSPRTGTNEKLFF.

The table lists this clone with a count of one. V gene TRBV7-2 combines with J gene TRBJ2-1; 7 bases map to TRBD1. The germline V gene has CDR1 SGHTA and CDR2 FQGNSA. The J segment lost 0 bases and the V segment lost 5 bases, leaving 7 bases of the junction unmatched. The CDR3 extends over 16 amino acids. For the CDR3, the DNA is TGTGCCAGCAGCCCCAGGACAGGTAGCTCCTACAATGAGCAGTTCTTC. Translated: CASSPRTGSSYNEQFF.

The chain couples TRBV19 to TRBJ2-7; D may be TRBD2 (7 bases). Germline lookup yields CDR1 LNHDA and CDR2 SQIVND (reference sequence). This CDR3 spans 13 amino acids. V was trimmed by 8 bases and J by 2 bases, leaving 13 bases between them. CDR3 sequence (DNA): TGTGCCAGTGCGGAGGGGGGGACCTACGAGCAGTACTTC. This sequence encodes CASAEGGTYEQYF.

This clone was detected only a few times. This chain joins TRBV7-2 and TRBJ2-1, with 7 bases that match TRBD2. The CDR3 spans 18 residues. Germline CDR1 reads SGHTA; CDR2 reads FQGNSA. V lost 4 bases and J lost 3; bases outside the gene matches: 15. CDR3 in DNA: TGTGCCAGCAGCTCTCGGGGGATCCGGCCTAGCGGCTACAATGAGCAGTTCTTC. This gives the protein CASSSRGIRPSGYNEQFF. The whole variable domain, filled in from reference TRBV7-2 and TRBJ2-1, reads GAGVSQSPSNKVTEKGKDVELRCDPISGHTALYWYRQSLGQGLEFLIYFQGNSAPDKSGLPSDRFSAERTGGSVSTLTIQRTQQEDSAVYLCASSSRGIRPSGYNEQFFGPGTRLTVL.

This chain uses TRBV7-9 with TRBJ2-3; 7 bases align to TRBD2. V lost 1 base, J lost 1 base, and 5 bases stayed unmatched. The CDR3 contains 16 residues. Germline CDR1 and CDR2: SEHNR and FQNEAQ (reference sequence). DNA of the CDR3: TGTGCCAGCAGCTTAGGTTTGCTAGCGGGCACAGATACGCAGTATTTT. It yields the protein CASSLGLLAGTDTQYF.

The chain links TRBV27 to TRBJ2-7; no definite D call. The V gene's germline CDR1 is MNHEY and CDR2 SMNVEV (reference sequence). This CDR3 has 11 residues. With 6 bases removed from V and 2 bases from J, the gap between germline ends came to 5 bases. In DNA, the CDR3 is TGTGCCAGCAGAAGAACCTACGAGCAGTACTTC. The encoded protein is CASRRTYEQYF.

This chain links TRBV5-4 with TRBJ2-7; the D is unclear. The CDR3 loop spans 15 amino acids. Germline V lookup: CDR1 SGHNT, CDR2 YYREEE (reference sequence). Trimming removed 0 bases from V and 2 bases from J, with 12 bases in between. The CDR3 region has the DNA TGTGCCAGCAGCTTGGAATCTCCCAGCCCCTACGAGCAGTACTTC. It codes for CASSLESPSPYEQYF.

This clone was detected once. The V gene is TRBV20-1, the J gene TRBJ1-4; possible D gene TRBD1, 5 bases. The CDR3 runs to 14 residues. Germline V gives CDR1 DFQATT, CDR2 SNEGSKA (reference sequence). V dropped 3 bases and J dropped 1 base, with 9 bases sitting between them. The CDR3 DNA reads TGCAGTGCTAGTTCCGGGGGAACTAATGAAAAACTGTTTTTT. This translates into CSASSGGTNEKLFF.

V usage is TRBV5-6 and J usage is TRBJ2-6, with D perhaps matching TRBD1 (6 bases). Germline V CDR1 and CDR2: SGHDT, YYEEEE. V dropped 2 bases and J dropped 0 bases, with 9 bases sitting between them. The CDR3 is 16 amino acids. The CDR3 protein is CASSLEQGSGANVLTF. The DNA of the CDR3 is TGTGCCAGCAGCTTAGAACAGGGCTCTGGGGCCAACGTCCTGACTTTC.